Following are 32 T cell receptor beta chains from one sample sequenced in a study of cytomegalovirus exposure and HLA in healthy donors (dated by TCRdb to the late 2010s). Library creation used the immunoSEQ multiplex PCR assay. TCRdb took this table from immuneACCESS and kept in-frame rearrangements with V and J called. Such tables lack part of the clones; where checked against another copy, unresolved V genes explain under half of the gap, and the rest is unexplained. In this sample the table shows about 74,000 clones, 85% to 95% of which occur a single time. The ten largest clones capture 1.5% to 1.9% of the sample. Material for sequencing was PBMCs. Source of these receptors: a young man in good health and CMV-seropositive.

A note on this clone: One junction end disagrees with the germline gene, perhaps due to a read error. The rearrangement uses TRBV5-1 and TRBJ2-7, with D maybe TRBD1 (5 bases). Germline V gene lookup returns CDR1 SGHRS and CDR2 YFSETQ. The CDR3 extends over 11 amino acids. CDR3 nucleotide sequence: TGTGCCAGCCGCTTCAAAACAGGACGGATGTTC. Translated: CASRFKTGRMF.

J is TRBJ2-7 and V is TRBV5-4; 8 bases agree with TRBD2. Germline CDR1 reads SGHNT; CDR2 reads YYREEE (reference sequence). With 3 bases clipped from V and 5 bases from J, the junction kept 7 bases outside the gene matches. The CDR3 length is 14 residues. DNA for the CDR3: TGTGCCAGCAGCTCTGGGACTAGAATCCACGAGCAGTACTTC. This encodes CASSSGTRIHEQYF.

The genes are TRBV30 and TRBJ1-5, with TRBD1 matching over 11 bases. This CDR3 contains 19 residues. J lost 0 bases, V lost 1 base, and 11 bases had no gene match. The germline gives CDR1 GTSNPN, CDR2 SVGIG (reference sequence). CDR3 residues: CAWSAGRTGGPYSNQPQHF. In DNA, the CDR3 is TGTGCCTGGAGTGCGGGGCGGACAGGGGGCCCTTATAGCAATCAGCCCCAGCATTTT. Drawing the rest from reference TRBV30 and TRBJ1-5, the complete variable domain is SQTIHQWPATLVQPVGSPLSLECTVEGTSNPNLYWYRQAAGRGLQLLFYSVGIGQISSEVPQNLSASRPQDRQFILSSKKLLLSDSGFYLCAWSAGRTGGPYSNQPQHFGDGTRLSIL.

The CDR3 reads CAISSSEVTDTQYF. Here the CDR3 DNA reads TGTGCCATCAGCTCCTCTGAGGTCACAGATACGCAGTATTTT. The rearrangement joins TRBV10-3 to TRBJ2-3; D not certain. Trimming removed 6 bases at V and 2 bases at J, with 12 bases between. Germline values: CDR1 ENHRY, CDR2 SYGVKD. CDR3 size: 14 residues.

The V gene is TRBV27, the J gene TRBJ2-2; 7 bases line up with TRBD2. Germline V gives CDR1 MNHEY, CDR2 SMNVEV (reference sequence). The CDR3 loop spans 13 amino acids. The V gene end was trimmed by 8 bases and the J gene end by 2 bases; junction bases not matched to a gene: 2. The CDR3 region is CASWTRNTGELFF. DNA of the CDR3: TGTGCCAGCTGGACTAGAAACACCGGGGAGCTGTTTTTT.

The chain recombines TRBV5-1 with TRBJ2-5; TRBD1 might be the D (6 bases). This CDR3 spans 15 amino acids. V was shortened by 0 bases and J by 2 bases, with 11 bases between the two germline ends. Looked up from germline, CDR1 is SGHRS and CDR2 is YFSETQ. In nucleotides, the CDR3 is TGCGCCAGCAGCTTGGCCGCCGGGACACAAGAGACCCAGTACTTC. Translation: CASSLAAGTQETQYF.

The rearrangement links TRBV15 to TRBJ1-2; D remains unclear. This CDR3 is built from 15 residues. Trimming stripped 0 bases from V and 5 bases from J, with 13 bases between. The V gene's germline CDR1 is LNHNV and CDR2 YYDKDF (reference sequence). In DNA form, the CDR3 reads TGTGCCACCAGCAGAGATATTAACAGTGTTTATGGCTACACCTTC. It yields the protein CATSRDINSVYGYTF.

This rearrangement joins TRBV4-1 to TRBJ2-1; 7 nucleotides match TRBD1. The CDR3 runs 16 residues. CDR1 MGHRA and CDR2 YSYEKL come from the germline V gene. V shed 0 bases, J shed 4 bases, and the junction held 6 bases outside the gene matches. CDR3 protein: CASSQDSAGGYNEQFF. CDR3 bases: TGCGCCAGCAGCCAAGATTCGGCAGGGGGATACAATGAGCAGTTCTTC.

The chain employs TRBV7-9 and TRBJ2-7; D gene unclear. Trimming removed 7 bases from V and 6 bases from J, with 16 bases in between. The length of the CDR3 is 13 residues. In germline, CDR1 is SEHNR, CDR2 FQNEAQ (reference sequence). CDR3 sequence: CASTTGSQGEQYF. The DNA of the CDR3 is TGTGCCAGCACCACCGGGTCCCAAGGCGAGCAGTACTTC.

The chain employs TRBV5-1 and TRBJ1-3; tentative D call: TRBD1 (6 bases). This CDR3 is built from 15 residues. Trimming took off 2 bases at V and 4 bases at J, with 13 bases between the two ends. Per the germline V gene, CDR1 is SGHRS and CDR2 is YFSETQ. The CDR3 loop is CASSFYPGAGNTIYF. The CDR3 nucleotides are TGCGCCAGCAGCTTTTACCCAGGGGCGGGAAACACCATATATTTT.

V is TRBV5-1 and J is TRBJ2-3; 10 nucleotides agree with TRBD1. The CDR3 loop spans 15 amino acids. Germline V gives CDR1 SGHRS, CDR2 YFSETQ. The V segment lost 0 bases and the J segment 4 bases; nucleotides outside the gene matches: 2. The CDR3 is CASSLVGQGADTQYF. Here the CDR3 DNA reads TGCGCCAGCAGCTTGGTAGGACAGGGGGCAGATACGCAGTATTTT.

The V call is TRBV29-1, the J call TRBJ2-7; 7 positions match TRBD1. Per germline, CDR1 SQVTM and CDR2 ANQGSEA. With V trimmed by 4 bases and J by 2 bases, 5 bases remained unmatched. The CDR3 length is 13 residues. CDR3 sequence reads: CSVGDSLTYEQYF. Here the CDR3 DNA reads TGCAGCGTTGGGGACAGTCTCACCTACGAGCAGTACTTC.

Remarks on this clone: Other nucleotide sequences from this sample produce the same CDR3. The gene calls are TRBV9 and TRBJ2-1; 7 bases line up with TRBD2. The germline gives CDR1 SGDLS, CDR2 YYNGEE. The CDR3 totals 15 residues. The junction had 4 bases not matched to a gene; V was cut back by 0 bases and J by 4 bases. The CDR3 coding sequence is TGTGCCAGCAGCGTAGGGCTAGCGGATTACAATGAGCAGTTCTTC. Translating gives CASSVGLADYNEQFF.

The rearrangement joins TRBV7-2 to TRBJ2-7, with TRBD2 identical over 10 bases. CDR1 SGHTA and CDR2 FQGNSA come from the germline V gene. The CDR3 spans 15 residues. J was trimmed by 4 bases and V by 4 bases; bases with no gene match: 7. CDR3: CASSSGLADYYEQYF. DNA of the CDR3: TGTGCCAGCAGCTCTGGACTAGCGGATTATTACGAGCAGTACTTC.

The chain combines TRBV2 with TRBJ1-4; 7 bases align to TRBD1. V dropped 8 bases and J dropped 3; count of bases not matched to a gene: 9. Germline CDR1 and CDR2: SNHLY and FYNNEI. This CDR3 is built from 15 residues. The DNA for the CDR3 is TGTGCCAGCCATTCAAGGGACAGCCCTAATGAAAAACTGTTTTTT. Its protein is CASHSRDSPNEKLFF. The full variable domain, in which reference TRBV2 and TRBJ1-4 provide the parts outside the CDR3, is EPEVTQTPSHQVTQMGQEVILRCVPISNHLYFYWYRQILGQKVEFLVSFYNNEISEKSEIFDDQFSVERPDGSNFTLKIRSTKLEDSAMYFCASHSRDSPNEKLFFGSGTQLSVL.

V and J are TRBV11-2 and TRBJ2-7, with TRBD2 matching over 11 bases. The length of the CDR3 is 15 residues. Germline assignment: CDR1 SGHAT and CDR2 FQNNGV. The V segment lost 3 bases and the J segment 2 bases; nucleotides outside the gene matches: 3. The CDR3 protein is CASSFGTSGPYEQYF. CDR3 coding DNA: TGTGCCAGCAGCTTCGGGACTAGCGGTCCCTACGAGCAGTACTTC.

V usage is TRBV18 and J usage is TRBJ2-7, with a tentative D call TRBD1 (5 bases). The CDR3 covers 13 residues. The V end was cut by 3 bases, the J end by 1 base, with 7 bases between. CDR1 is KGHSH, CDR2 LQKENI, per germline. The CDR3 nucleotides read TGTGCCAGCTCACCGACAGAATCCTACGAGCAGTACTTC. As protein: CASSPTESYEQYF.

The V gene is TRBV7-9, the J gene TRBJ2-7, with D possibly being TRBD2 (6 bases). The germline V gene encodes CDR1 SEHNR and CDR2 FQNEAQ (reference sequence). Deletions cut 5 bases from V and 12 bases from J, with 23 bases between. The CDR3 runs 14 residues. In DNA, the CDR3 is TGTGCCAGCAGCCCCAGCGGGTTTTACGGAGGTTCGTACTTC. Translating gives CASSPSGFYGGSYF.

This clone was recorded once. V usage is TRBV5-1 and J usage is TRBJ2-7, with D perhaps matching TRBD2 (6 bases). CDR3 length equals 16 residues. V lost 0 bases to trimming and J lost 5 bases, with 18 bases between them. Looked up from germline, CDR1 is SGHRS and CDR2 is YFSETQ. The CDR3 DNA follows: TGCGCCAGCAGCTTGGCTATGGAGGGCCCTTTAGACGAGCAGTACTTC. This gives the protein CASSLAMEGPLDEQYF.

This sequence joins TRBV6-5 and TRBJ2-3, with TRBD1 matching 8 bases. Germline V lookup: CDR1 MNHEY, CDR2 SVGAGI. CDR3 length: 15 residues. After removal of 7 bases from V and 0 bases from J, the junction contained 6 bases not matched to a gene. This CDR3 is CASTLTGASTDTQYF. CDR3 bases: TGTGCCAGCACCCTGACAGGGGCTAGCACAGATACGCAGTATTTT.

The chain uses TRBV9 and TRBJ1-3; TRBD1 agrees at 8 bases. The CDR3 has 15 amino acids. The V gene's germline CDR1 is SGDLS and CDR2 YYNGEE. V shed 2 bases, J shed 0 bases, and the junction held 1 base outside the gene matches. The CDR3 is CASSVGQGSGNTIYF. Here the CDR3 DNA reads TGTGCCAGCAGCGTCGGACAGGGCTCTGGAAACACCATATATTTT.

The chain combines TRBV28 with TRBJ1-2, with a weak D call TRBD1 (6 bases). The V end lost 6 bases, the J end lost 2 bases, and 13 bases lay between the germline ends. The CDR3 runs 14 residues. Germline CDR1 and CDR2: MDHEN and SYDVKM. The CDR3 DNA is TGTGCCAGCAGGTTCAAGGACAGAAACTATGGCTACACCTTC. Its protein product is CASRFKDRNYGYTF.

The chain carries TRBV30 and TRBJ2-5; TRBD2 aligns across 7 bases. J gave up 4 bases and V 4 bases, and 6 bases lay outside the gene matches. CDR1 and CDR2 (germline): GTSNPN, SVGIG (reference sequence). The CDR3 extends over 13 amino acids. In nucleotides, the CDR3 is TGTGCCTGGAAGGGAGGGTTTGGAGAGACCCAGTACTTC. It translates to CAWKGGFGETQYF.

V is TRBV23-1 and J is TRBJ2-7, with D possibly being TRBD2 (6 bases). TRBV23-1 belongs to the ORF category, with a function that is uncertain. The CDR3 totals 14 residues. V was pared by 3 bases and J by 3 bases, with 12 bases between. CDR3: CASSHWGVSYEQYF. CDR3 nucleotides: TGCGCCAGCAGTCATTGGGGGGTCAGCTACGAGCAGTACTTC.

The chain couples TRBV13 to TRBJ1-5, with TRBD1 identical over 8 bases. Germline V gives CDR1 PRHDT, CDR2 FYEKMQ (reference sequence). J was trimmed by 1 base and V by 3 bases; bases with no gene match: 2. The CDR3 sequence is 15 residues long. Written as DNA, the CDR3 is TGTGCCAGCAGCTTTGGACAGGGCAGCAATCAGCCCCAGCATTTT. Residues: CASSFGQGSNQPQHF.

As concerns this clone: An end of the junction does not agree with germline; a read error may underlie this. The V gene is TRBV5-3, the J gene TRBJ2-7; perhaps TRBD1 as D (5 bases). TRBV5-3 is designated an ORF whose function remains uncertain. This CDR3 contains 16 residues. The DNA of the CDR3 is TGTGCGAGAAAAACTCGCGGTCTAGGGGCCTCCTACGAGCAGTACTTC. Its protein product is CARKTRGLGASYEQYF.

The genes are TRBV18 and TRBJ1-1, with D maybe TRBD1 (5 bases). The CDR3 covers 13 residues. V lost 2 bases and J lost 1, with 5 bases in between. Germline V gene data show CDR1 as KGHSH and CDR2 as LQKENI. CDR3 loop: CASSPRGNTEAFF. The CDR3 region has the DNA TGTGCCAGCTCACCAAGGGGGAACACTGAAGCTTTCTTT.

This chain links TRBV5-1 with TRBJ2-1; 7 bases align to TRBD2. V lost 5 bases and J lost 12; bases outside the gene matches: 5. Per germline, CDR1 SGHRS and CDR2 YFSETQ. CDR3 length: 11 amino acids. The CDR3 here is CASRTSRGQFF. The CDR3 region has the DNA TGCGCCAGCAGGACTAGCCGCGGGCAGTTCTTC. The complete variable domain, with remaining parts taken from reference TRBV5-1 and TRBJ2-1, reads KAGVTQTPRYLIKTRGQQVTLSCSPISGHRSVSWYQQTPGQGLQFLFEYFSETQRNKGNFPGRFSGRQFSNSRSEMNVSTLELGDSALYLCASRTSRGQFFGPGTRLTVL.

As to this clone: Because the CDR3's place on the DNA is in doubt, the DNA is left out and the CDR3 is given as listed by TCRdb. CDR3: CTSSQEGWVARGTYEQYF. This chain uses TRBV1 with TRBJ2-7; TRBD1, the D gene given by the table, was not confirmed from the DNA. TRBV1 is a known pseudogene. The CDR3 is 18 amino acids long, termini counted.

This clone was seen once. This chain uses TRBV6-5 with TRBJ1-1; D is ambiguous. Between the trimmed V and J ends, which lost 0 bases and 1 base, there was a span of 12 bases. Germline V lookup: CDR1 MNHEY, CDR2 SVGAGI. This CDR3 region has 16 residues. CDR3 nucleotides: TGTGCCAGCAGTTACTCTTATTCCTCCAGGAACACTGAAGCTTTCTTT. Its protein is CASSYSYSSRNTEAFF.

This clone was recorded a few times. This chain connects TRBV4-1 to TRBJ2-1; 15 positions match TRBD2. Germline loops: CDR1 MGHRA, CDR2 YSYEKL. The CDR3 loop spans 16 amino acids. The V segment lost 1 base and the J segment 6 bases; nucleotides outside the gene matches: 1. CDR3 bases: TGCGCCAGCAGCCAAGCGGGACTAGCGGGGGGCAATGAGCAGTTCTTC. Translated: CASSQAGLAGGNEQFF.

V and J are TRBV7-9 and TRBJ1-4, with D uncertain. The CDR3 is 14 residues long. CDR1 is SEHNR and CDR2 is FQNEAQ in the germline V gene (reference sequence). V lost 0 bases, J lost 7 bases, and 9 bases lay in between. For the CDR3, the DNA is TGTGCCAGCAGCTTAGCGGGCGCCATTGAAAAACTGTTTTTT. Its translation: CASSLAGAIEKLFF.